One and the same sample provided the 31 T cell receptor beta chains below, sequenced in a study of cytomegalovirus exposure and HLA in healthy donors. Amplification used 60 Vbeta primers and 13 Jbeta primers. Clones were read by immunoSEQ multiplex PCR, and TCRdb kept only the in-frame ones, dropping some. The sample includes over 150,000 clones, about two thirds of them seen just once. The sample comprised PBMCs. The receptor set was obtained from a woman between 18 and 29 years old in good health and CMV-seropositive.

J is TRBJ2-7 and V is TRBV28, with D uncertain. V gave up 3 bases and J gave up 6 bases, with 6 bases separating them. The CDR3 contains 11 residues. CDR1 is MDHEN and CDR2 is SYDVKM in the germline V gene. This chain's CDR3 is CASSFGGEQYF. The CDR3 DNA sequence: TGTGCCAGCAGTTTCGGTGGCGAGCAGTACTTC.

J is TRBJ2-5 and V is TRBV12-5, with D possibly being TRBD1 (5 bases). Between the trimmed V and J ends, which lost 2 bases and 1 base, there was a span of 11 bases. The CDR3 contains 15 residues. Per germline, CDR1 LGHNT and CDR2 FRNRAP. The CDR3 protein is CASGLRPDSQETQYF. The CDR3 nucleotides read TGTGCTAGTGGTTTGAGGCCCGACAGCCAAGAGACCCAGTACTTC. Using reference TRBV12-5 and TRBJ2-5 for the parts outside the CDR3, the full variable domain is DARVTQTPRHKVTEMGQEVTMRCQPILGHNTVFWYRQTMMQGLELLAYFRNRAPLDDSGMPKDRFSAEMPDATLATLKIQPSEPRDSAVYFCASGLRPDSQETQYFGPGTRLLVL.

The CDR3 protein is CASSLDGTSNEQFF. The DNA of the CDR3 is TGCGCCAGCAGCTTGGACGGGACATCCAATGAGCAGTTCTTC. The V and J genes are TRBV5-1 and TRBJ2-1, with TRBD1 as a possible D gene (6 bases). Trimming left V 0 bases short and J 6 bases short, with 10 bases between. Germline assignment: CDR1 SGHRS and CDR2 YFSETQ. The CDR3 runs to 14 residues.

This clone is a singleton in its sample. V is TRBV7-9 and J is TRBJ2-7, with 9 positions matching TRBD1. The CDR3 is 13 amino acids. Unmatched junction bases numbered 2, after V lost 8 bases and J lost 0 bases. The germline gives CDR1 SEHNR, CDR2 FQNEAQ (reference sequence). CDR3 sequence reads: CASGTGLSYEQYF. CDR3 DNA sequence: TGTGCCAGCGGGACAGGGCTCTCCTACGAGCAGTACTTC.

This clone was observed a handful of times. V and J are TRBV5-8 and TRBJ2-1; perhaps TRBD1 as D (6 bases). CDR1 SGHTS and CDR2 YDEGEE come from the germline V gene. The CDR3 contains 14 residues. Between the trimmed V and J ends, which lost 1 base and 7 bases, there was a span of 12 bases. As DNA, the CDR3 is TGTGCCAGCAGCTTGACAGGGATGGTAAATGAGCAGTTCTTC. This translates into CASSLTGMVNEQFF.

This chain uses TRBV27 with TRBJ2-7; D gene unclear. In germline, CDR1 is MNHEY, CDR2 SMNVEV (reference sequence). The V end was cut by 3 bases, the J end by 3 bases, with 15 bases between. The CDR3 has 15 amino acids. As DNA, the CDR3 is TGTGCCAGCAGTTTGCTCTCCACTCGATTCTACGAGCAGTACTTC. This gives the protein CASSLLSTRFYEQYF.

In DNA form, the CDR3 reads TGTGCCTGGGACCCCGGGACTAGCGCGAACATCTACAATGAGCAGTTCTTC. Protein: CAWDPGTSANIYNEQFF. V and J are TRBV30 and TRBJ2-1; 10 nucleotides match TRBD2. CDR3 size: 17 residues. Trimming cost V 5 bases and J 3 bases; bases outside gene matches: 13. Germline V CDR1 and CDR2: GTSNPN, SVGIG (reference sequence).

In its sample, this clone was seen once. The CDR3 protein is CASSPGHPMNTEAFF. CDR3 bases: TGCGCCAGCAGCCCGGGACACCCGATGAACACTGAAGCTTTCTTT. The chain combines TRBV4-1 with TRBJ1-1; D is possibly TRBD1 (6 bases). There are 15 residues in the CDR3. The germline V and J ends were trimmed by 4 bases and 0 bases, with 12 bases remaining between them. Germline CDR1 reads MGHRA; CDR2 reads YSYEKL.

The chain has TRBV4-2 and TRBJ2-7; TRBD2 aligns across 12 bases. Germline assignment: CDR1 LGHNA and CDR2 YNFKEQ. This CDR3 is built from 16 residues. The V segment lost 0 bases and the J segment 3 bases; nucleotides outside the gene matches: 3. CDR3 bases: TGTGCCAGCAGCCAAGATACGACTAGCGGGAGCTACGAGCAGTACTTC. Translation: CASSQDTTSGSYEQYF.

This rearrangement joins TRBV27 to TRBJ2-1; 9 bases agree with TRBD2. Trimming cost V 5 bases and J 1 base; bases outside gene matches: 3. Looked up from germline, CDR1 is MNHEY and CDR2 is SMNVEV (reference sequence). The CDR3 length is 15 residues. CDR3 DNA sequence: TGTGCCAGCAGTCCTAGCGGGGATTCCTACAATGAGCAGTTCTTC. Amino acids: CASSPSGDSYNEQFF.

J is TRBJ2-7 and V is TRBV6-5; the D gene is possibly TRBD1 (6 bases). Germline-derived CDR1 and CDR2 are MNHEY and SVGAGI. Trimming stripped 0 bases from V and 2 bases from J, with 11 bases between. The CDR3 contains 15 residues. The CDR3 loop is CASSYSKTGAYEQYF. In DNA, the CDR3 is TGTGCCAGCAGTTACTCTAAGACAGGAGCCTACGAGCAGTACTTC.

V usage is TRBV4-1 and J usage is TRBJ2-3, with TRBD2 identical over 13 bases. V shed 0 bases and J 8 bases; nucleotides not matched to a gene: 11. Germline V gene data show CDR1 as MGHRA and CDR2 as YSYEKL. The CDR3 extends over 18 amino acids. In DNA, the CDR3 is TGCGCCAGCAGCCAAGATGGTAAACTAGCGGGGGGGCTAGGTACGCAGTATTTT. Protein: CASSQDGKLAGGLGTQYF.

The CDR3 spells CASTGTGRPEQYF. The CDR3 DNA follows: TGTGCCAGCACCGGGACAGGGCGCCCCGAGCAGTACTTC. The chain employs TRBV2 and TRBJ2-7; 9 nucleotides line up with TRBD1. Germline CDR1 and CDR2: SNHLY and FYNNEI. The CDR3 sequence is 13 residues long. V lost 7 bases, J lost 6 bases, and 7 bases stayed unmatched. Supplemented by reference TRBV2 and TRBJ2-7, the full variable domain reads EPEVTQTPSHQVTQMGQEVILRCVPISNHLYFYWYRQILGQKVEFLVSFYNNEISEKSEIFDDQFSVERPDGSNFTLKIRSTKLEDSAMYFCASTGTGRPEQYFGPGTRLTVT.

This chain joins TRBV6-1 and TRBJ1-5; D gene uncertain. Trimming stripped 7 bases from V and 7 bases from J, with 20 bases between. Germline CDR1 MNHNS, CDR2 SASEGT. The CDR3 has 15 residues. The CDR3, as DNA: TGTGCCAGCAATTTCGACATAAATCAAAACCAGCCCCAGCATTTT. As protein: CASNFDINQNQPQHF.

The J gene is TRBJ1-1, the V gene TRBV2; no definite D call. The germline gives CDR1 SNHLY, CDR2 FYNNEI. Trimming took 8 bases from V and 3 from J, leaving 13 bases between them. The CDR3 consists of 13 residues. CDR3 sequence: CASSRESHTEAFF. CDR3 nucleotide sequence: TGTGCCAGCTCAAGGGAGAGTCACACTGAAGCTTTCTTT.

This clone has more than one count but fewer than ten. The chain employs TRBV5-6 and TRBJ1-5, with D tentatively TRBD1 (5 bases). Trimming pared 0 bases from V and 6 bases from J, leaving 13 bases between. In germline, CDR1 is SGHDT, CDR2 YYEEEE. CDR3 length equals 15 residues. The CDR3 region is CASSLAGGFSQPQHF. The CDR3, as DNA: TGTGCCAGCAGCTTGGCTGGGGGGTTCAGTCAGCCCCAGCATTTT.

The chain recombines TRBV7-9 with TRBJ2-2; D is undetermined. This CDR3 spans 14 amino acids. V gave up 2 bases and J gave up 3 bases, with 7 bases separating them. CDR1 is SEHNR and CDR2 is FQNEAQ in the germline V gene (reference sequence). The CDR3 sequence: CASSLNSDTGELFF. CDR3 DNA sequence: TGTGCCAGCAGCTTAAATTCCGACACCGGGGAGCTGTTTTTT. The entire variable domain, with the rest obtained from reference TRBV7-9 and TRBJ2-2, is as follows: DTGVSQNPRHKITKRGQNVTFRCDPISEHNRLYWYRQTLGQGPEFLTYFQNEAQLEKSRLLSDRFSAERPKGSFSTLEIQRTEQGDSAMYLCASSLNSDTGELFFGEGSRLTVL.

This clone was recorded once. The junction differs from germline at one of its ends, possibly a read error. CDR3 protein: CTSSSGNQPQHF. The DNA for the CDR3 is TGTACCAGCAGCTCAGGCAATCAGCCCCAGCATTTT. The V and J genes are TRBV7-9 and TRBJ1-5, with no clear D. From germline, CDR1 is SEHNR and CDR2 FQNEAQ (reference sequence). The CDR3 length is 12 residues.

This clone has only one observation. The chain couples TRBV27 to TRBJ2-7; TRBD2 agrees at 10 bases. There are 17 residues in the CDR3. V shed 4 bases and J 7 bases; nucleotides not matched to a gene: 16. The germline gives CDR1 MNHEY, CDR2 SMNVEV (reference sequence). The CDR3 nucleotides are TGTGCCAGCAGTTCACCTTTTAGCGGGAGGCCCAGGGGGGAGCAGTACTTC. It translates to CASSSPFSGRPRGEQYF.

The chain links TRBV7-3 to TRBJ2-3; possible D gene TRBD1, 5 bases. Germline V gives CDR1 SGHTA, CDR2 FQGTGA. This CDR3 region has 17 residues. V lost 6 bases and J lost 0, with 19 bases in between. The CDR3: CASRPPATDVSTDTQYF. CDR3 bases: TGTGCCAGCAGGCCCCCCGCGACAGATGTGAGCACAGATACGCAGTATTTT.

The CDR3 sequence: CASSPNTGAEAFF. CDR3 DNA: TGTGCCAGCTCACCGAACACAGGGGCTGAAGCTTTCTTT. This rearrangement joins TRBV18 to TRBJ1-1, with 7 nucleotides matching TRBD1. This CDR3 contains 13 residues. Germline V CDR1 and CDR2: KGHSH, LQKENI. J lost 6 bases, V lost 3 bases, and 4 bases had no gene match.

The chain carries TRBV10-3 and TRBJ2-5; 10 nucleotides agree with TRBD1. Losses at the gene ends were 6 bases for V and 5 bases for J; bases not matched to a gene: 9. Germline CDR1 reads ENHRY; CDR2 reads SYGVKD. CDR3 size: 15 residues. CDR3 region: CAIRSGTGDGETQYF. The CDR3 DNA reads as TGTGCCATCAGATCCGGGACAGGGGACGGGGAGACCCAGTACTTC.

This chain links TRBV27 with TRBJ1-2; TRBD1 aligns across 10 bases. Per germline, CDR1 MNHEY and CDR2 SMNVEV (reference sequence). The V and J ends lost 3 bases and 4 bases, in that order; junction bases with no gene match: 2. This CDR3 has 14 residues. The CDR3 DNA is TGTGCCAGCAGTTTGACAGGGGGCCTCTATGGCTACACCTTC. This encodes CASSLTGGLYGYTF.

This clone appeared once. The V gene is TRBV7-6, the J gene TRBJ2-1; 7 bases agree with TRBD1. The CDR3 sequence is 13 residues long. Germline assignment: CDR1 SGHVS and CDR2 FNYEAQ. V was clipped by 2 bases and J by 6 bases; unmatched bases: 1. CDR3 residues: CASSLNRGNEQFF. Written as DNA, the CDR3 is TGTGCCAGCAGCTTAAACAGGGGCAATGAGCAGTTCTTC.

This clone was found a few times. This chain joins TRBV28 and TRBJ1-2, with D uncertain. Germline V gene data show CDR1 as MDHEN and CDR2 as SYDVKM. Trimming left V 2 bases short and J 5 bases short, with 9 bases between. This CDR3 comprises 13 residues. CDR3 in amino acids: CASSLGEPYGYTF. Written as DNA, the CDR3 is TGTGCCAGCAGTTTAGGAGAGCCGTATGGCTACACCTTC.

CDR3 region: CASSKLRDRGFGNEQFF. CDR3 in DNA: TGTGCCAGCAGTAAACTCCGGGACAGGGGGTTTGGAAATGAGCAGTTCTTC. The chain carries TRBV27 and TRBJ2-1; 11 nucleotides agree with TRBD1. J was trimmed by 7 bases and V by 5 bases; bases with no gene match: 13. Germline CDR1 reads MNHEY; CDR2 reads SMNVEV (reference sequence). This CDR3 spans 17 amino acids.

This clone occurred once. The rearrangement links TRBV5-1 to TRBJ1-3; D not resolved. The V end lost 0 bases, the J end lost 0 bases, and 7 bases lay between the germline ends. The germline V gene encodes CDR1 SGHRS and CDR2 YFSETQ. This CDR3 region has 15 residues. The DNA for the CDR3 is TGCGCCAGCAGCTTGGGGTCCAGCTCTGGAAACACCATATATTTT. The encoded protein is CASSLGSSSGNTIYF.

The chain has TRBV19 and TRBJ1-2, with a tentative D call TRBD1 (6 bases). Looked up from germline, CDR1 is LNHDA and CDR2 is SQIVND (reference sequence). Trimming stripped 2 bases from V and 3 bases from J, with 22 bases between. The CDR3 spans 18 residues. The CDR3 coding sequence is TGTGCCAGTAGTATAAGGGTTGGGGGCGGAAACGATTACTATGGCTACACCTTC. It yields the protein CASSIRVGGGNDYYGYTF.

V gene TRBV2 combines with J gene TRBJ2-3, with TRBD2 matching 15 bases. The CDR3 runs 18 residues. J gave up 2 bases and V 6 bases, and 9 bases lay outside the gene matches. Germline CDR1 is SNHLY and CDR2 is FYNNEI. Here the CDR3 reads CASSLGTSGRPTTDTQYF. For the CDR3, the DNA is TGTGCCAGCAGCCTGGGGACTAGCGGGAGGCCCACCACAGATACGCAGTATTTT.

This clone was seen a few times. The chain uses TRBV19 and TRBJ2-7; possibly TRBD2 for D (6 bases). The CDR3 has 14 residues. Trimming left V 9 bases short and J 4 bases short, with 19 bases between. Per germline, CDR1 LNHDA and CDR2 SQIVND (reference sequence). CDR3 protein: CASQPGTWSYEQYF. CDR3 bases: TGTGCCAGCCAGCCCGGGACTTGGTCATACGAGCAGTACTTC.

The chain links TRBV6-5 to TRBJ1-3, with TRBD1 matching 7 bases. The CDR3 extends over 14 amino acids. CDR1 is MNHEY, CDR2 SVGAGI, per germline. V shed 6 bases, J shed 2 bases, and the junction held 4 bases outside the gene matches. CDR3 in DNA: TGTGCCAGCAGGACAGGGACGCCTGGAAACACCATATATTTT. This translates into CASRTGTPGNTIYF.